The 11 T cell receptor beta chains given below trace back to one sample, sequenced in a study of blood T cell repertoires in COVID-19. Repertoires were generated with immunoSEQ multiplex PCR, while TCRdb's copy carries only in-frame clones and drops some. Counted here are around 120,000 clones, around 76% occurring once; the ten biggest clones make up approximately 2.4%. Sequenced input: peripheral blood. The source is a man between 65 and 79 years old with acute or convalescent COVID-19.

The V and J genes are TRBV5-1 and TRBJ2-5, with no clear D. The CDR3 loop spans 14 amino acids. With 2 bases removed from V and 1 base from J, the gap between germline ends came to 9 bases. The germline CDR1 and CDR2 sequences are SGHRS and YFSETQ. CDR3 in DNA: TGCGCCAGCAGCTTTGACACCACCCAAGAGACCCAGTACTTC. It is translated as CASSFDTTQETQYF.

V usage is TRBV6-5 and J usage is TRBJ1-1; tentatively, D is TRBD1 (5 bases). The V end was cut by 4 bases, the J end by 0 bases, with 12 bases between. This CDR3 region has 15 residues. Germline CDR1 reads MNHEY; CDR2 reads SVGAGI. Here the CDR3 DNA reads TGTGCCAGCAGTTTGTCGTGGGGCATGAACACTGAAGCTTTCTTT. Its protein product is CASSLSWGMNTEAFF.

The CDR3 nucleotides are TGTGCCACTCGAGTACGGGAGCAGTACTTC. Protein product: CATRVREQYF. V usage is TRBV28 and J usage is TRBJ2-7; D is undetermined. The ends were cut back, 10 bases at V and 7 bases at J, with 11 bases in the middle. The CDR3 length is 10 residues. CDR1 is MDHEN, CDR2 SYDVKM, per germline.

Of note for this clone: The junction differs from germline at one of its ends, possibly a read error. The chain is built from TRBV5-1 and TRBJ1-3; weak D call: TRBD1 (5 bases). The CDR3 runs 16 residues. Germline-derived CDR1 and CDR2 are SGHRS and YFSETQ. In nucleotides, the CDR3 is TGCGCCAGCAGCTTGGAGGGCAGGGTCTCTGGAAACATCATATATTTT. As protein: CASSLEGRVSGNIIYF.

V is TRBV4-3 and J is TRBJ1-5; possibly TRBD1 for D (5 bases). V was clipped by 4 bases and J by 6 bases, with 13 bases between them. Per the germline V gene, CDR1 is LGHNA and CDR2 is YSLEER. The CDR3 sequence is 14 residues long. The CDR3 sequence is CASSPQGGSQPQHF. In nucleotides, the CDR3 is TGCGCCAGCAGCCCCCAGGGAGGAAGTCAGCCCCAGCATTTT.

The rearrangement joins TRBV6-6 to TRBJ2-2; TRBD1 matches 8 bases. Germline V gene sequence: CDR1 MNHNY, CDR2 SVGAGI (reference sequence). CDR3 length: 14 amino acids. J lost 7 bases, V lost 2 bases, and 3 bases had no gene match. The CDR3: CASSYETGVGELFF. The CDR3 DNA follows: TGTGCCAGCAGTTACGAGACAGGGGTCGGGGAGCTGTTTTTT.

The chain joins TRBV7-9 to TRBJ2-2; 7 bases are shared with TRBD2. CDR1 and CDR2 from the germline V gene are SEHNR and FQNEAQ (reference sequence). J was trimmed by 2 bases and V by 2 bases; bases with no gene match: 14. The CDR3 extends over 19 amino acids. This CDR3 is CASSLIIWGTSVNTGELFF. The CDR3 DNA reads TGTGCCAGCAGCTTAATTATCTGGGGTACTAGCGTTAACACCGGGGAGCTGTTTTTT. The full variable domain, its missing parts supplied by reference TRBV7-9 and TRBJ2-2, is DTGVSQNPRHKITKRGQNVTFRCDPISEHNRLYWYRQTLGQGPEFLTYFQNEAQLEKSRLLSDRFSAERPKGSFSTLEIQRTEQGDSAMYLCASSLIIWGTSVNTGELFFGEGSRLTVL.

This rearrangement joins TRBV5-1 to TRBJ1-2, with TRBD1 as a possible D gene (6 bases). Germline V gene data show CDR1 as SGHRS and CDR2 as YFSETQ. CDR3 length: 14 amino acids. V was trimmed by 4 bases and J by 0 bases, leaving 10 bases between them. The CDR3 DNA is TGCGCCAGCAGCCCGACAGGTTCTAACTATGGCTACACCTTC. Translation gives CASSPTGSNYGYTF.

The chain has TRBV7-8 and TRBJ1-2; 9 nucleotides match TRBD1. J gave up 4 bases and V 3 bases, and 6 bases lay outside the gene matches. The CDR3 consists of 15 residues. The V gene's germline CDR1 is SGHVS and CDR2 FQNEAQ. The CDR3: CASSLGTGYSYGYTF. CDR3 sequence (DNA): TGTGCCAGCAGCTTGGGGACAGGGTATAGCTATGGCTACACCTTC.

This chain connects TRBV6-2 or TRBV6-3 to TRBJ1-2; the match to TRBD1 covers 7 bases. V gave up 5 bases and J gave up 13 bases; unmatched junction bases: 7. The germline CDR1 and CDR2 sequences are MNHEY and SVGEGT. The CDR3 has 11 amino acids. The CDR3 sequence: CASSATGSSTF. In DNA form, the CDR3 reads TGTGCCAGCAGTGCGACAGGGAGTTCCACCTTC.

V usage is TRBV7-3 and J usage is TRBJ2-3; 15 nucleotides line up with TRBD2. The CDR3 covers 17 residues. Germline trimming cut 5 bases from V and 4 bases from J; bases unmatched to any gene: 7. Germline V gene data show CDR1 as SGHTA and CDR2 as FQGTGA. CDR3: CASSPWTSGGGADTQYF. The CDR3, as DNA: TGTGCCAGCAGCCCATGGACTAGCGGGGGGGGTGCAGATACGCAGTATTTT.